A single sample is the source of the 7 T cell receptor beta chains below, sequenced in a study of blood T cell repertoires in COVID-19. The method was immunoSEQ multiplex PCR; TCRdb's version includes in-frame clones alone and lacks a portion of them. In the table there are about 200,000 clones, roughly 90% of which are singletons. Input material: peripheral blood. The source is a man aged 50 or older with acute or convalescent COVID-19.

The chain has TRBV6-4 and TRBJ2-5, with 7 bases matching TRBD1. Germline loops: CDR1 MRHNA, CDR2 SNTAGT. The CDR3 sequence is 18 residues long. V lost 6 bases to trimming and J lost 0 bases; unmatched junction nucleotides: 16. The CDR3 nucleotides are TGTGCCAGCAGGCTGTATGCCGCAGGGGGTAGGTACCAAGAGACCCAGTACTTC. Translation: CASRLYAAGGRYQETQYF.

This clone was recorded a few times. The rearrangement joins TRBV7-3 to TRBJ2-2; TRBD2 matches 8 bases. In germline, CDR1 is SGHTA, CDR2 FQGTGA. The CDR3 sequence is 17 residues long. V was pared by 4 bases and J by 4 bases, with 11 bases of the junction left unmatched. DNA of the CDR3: TGTGCCAGCAGCTCGTTTGGACTAGCCACGACCACCGGGGAGCTGTTTTTT. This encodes CASSSFGLATTTGELFF.

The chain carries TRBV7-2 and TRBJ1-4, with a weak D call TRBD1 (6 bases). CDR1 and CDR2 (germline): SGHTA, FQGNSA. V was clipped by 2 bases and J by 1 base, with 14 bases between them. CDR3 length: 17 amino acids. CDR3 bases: TGTGCCAGCAGCTTATGGGCAGGGGTGGGAACTAATGAAAAACTGTTTTTT. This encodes CASSLWAGVGTNEKLFF.

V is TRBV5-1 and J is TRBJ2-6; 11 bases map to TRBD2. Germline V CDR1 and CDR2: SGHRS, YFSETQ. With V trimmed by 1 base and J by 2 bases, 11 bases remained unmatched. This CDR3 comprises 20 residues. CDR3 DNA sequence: TGCGCCAGCAGCTTGTCCCCGGGACTAGCGGCCGCCCCTGGGGCCAACGTCCTGACTTTC. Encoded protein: CASSLSPGLAAAPGANVLTF. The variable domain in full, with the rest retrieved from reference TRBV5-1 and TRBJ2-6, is KAGVTQTPRYLIKTRGQQVTLSCSPISGHRSVSWYQQTPGQGLQFLFEYFSETQRNKGNFPGRFSGRQFSNSRSEMNVSTLELGDSALYLCASSLSPGLAAAPGANVLTFGAGSRLTVL.

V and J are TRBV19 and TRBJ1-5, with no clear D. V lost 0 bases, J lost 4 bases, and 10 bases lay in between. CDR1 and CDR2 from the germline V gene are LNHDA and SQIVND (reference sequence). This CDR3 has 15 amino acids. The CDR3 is CASSIDRAENQPQHF. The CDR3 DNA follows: TGTGCCAGTAGTATAGATAGAGCGGAAAATCAGCCCCAGCATTTT.

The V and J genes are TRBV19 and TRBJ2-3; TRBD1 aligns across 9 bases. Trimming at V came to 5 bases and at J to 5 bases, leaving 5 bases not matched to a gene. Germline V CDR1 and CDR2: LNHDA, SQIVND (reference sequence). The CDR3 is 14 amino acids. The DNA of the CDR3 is TGTGCCAGTAGTCCACAGGGGGCGAAAGATACGCAGTATTTT. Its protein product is CASSPQGAKDTQYF.

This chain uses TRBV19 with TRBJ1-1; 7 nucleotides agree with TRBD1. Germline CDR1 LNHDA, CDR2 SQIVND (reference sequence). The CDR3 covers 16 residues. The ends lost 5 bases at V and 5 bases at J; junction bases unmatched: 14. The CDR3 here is CASSWTGGSGWTEAFF. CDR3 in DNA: TGTGCCAGTAGTTGGACAGGTGGCTCGGGGTGGACTGAAGCTTTCTTT. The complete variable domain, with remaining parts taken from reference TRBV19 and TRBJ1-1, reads DGGITQSPKYLFRKEGQNVTLSCEQNLNHDAMYWYRQDPGQGLRLIYYSQIVNDFQKGDIAEGYSVSREKKESFPLTVTSAQKNPTAFYLCASSWTGGSGWTEAFFGQGTRLTVV.